Listed here is a single T cell receptor beta chain. The data belong to a study of blood T cell repertoires in COVID-19. Study-wide context: Sites across the United States, Italy and Spain contributed samples from acute and convalescent COVID-19. Sample material is recorded as cDNA or gDNA derived from T cells, B-cell-depleted T cells, or PBMCs.

Methods used by the authors: Reference gene primer amplification in the assay estimated nucleated cell counts. This table comes from immunoSEQ multiplex PCR, and its TCRdb copy is limited to in-frame clones, with some not included. V and J calls and clone size are as listed in that table; D and trimming were resolved from the DNA. The repertoire includes under 200,000 clones, less than 90% of them detected once, and about 26% sits in the top ten. Trimming cost V 4 bases and J 4 bases, with 13 bases left between them. The CDR3 consists of 13 residues. Germline lookup yields CDR1 GTSNPN and CDR2 SVGIG (reference sequence).

The sequenced sample was peripheral blood. This chain connects TRBV30 to TRBJ1-1, with D possibly TRBD1 on 6 matching bases. The receptor comes from a man aged 55 to 70 with acute or convalescent COVID-19. The CDR3: CAWTRGGGTEAFF. CDR3 DNA: TGTGCCTGGACTCGAGGGGGGGGCACTGAAGCTTTCTTT.